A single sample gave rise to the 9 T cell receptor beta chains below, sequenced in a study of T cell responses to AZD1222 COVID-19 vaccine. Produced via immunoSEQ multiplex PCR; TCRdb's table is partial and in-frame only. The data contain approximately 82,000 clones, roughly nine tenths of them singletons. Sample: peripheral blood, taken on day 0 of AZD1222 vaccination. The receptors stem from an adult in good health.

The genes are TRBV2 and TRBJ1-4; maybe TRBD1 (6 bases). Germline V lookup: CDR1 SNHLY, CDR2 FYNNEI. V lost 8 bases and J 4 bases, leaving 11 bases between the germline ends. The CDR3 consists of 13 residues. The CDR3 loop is CASGTLVNEKLFF. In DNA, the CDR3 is TGTGCCAGCGGGACATTAGTTAATGAAAAACTGTTTTTT. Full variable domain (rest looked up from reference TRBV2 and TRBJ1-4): EPEVTQTPSHQVTQMGQEVILRCVPISNHLYFYWYRQILGQKVEFLVSFYNNEISEKSEIFDDQFSVERPDGSNFTLKIRSTKLEDSAMYFCASGTLVNEKLFFGSGTQLSVL.

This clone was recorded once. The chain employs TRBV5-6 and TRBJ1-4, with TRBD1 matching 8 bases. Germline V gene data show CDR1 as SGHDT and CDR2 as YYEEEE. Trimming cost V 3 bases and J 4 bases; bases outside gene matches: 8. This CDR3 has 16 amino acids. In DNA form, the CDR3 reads TGTGCCAGCAGCTCCCTACCGGGACAGGTTAATGAAAAACTGTTTTTT. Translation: CASSSLPGQVNEKLFF.

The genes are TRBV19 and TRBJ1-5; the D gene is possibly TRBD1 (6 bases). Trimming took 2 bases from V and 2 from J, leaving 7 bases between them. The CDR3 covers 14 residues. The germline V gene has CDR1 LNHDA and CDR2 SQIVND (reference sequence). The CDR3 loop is CASSIWTGNQPQHF. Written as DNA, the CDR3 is TGTGCCAGTAGTATATGGACAGGCAATCAGCCCCAGCATTTT.

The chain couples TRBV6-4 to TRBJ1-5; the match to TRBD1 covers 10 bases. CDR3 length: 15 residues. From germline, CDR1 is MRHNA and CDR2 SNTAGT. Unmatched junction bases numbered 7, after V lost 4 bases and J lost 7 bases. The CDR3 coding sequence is TGTGCCAGCAGTGCTGACAGGGGGCAACGACAGCCCCAGCATTTT. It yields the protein CASSADRGQRQPQHF.

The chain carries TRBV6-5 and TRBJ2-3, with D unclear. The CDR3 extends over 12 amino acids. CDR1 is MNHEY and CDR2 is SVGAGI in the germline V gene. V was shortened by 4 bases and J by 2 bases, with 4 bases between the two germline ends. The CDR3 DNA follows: TGTGCCAGCAGTTCCGACACAGATACGCAGTATTTT. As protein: CASSSDTDTQYF.

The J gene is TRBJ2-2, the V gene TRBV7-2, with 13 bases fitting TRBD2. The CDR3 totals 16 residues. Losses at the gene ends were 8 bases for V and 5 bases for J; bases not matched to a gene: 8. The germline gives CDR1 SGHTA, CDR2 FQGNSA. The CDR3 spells CASRSPGLAGTGELFF. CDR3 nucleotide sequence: TGTGCCAGCCGATCACCGGGACTAGCGGGGACCGGGGAGCTGTTTTTT.

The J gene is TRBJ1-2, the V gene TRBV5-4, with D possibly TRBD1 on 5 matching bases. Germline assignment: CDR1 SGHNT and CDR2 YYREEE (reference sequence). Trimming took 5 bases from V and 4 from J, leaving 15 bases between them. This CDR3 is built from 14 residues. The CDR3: CASRTLRGGYGYTF. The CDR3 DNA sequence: TGTGCCAGCAGGACTCTTCGGGGGGGCTATGGCTACACCTTC.

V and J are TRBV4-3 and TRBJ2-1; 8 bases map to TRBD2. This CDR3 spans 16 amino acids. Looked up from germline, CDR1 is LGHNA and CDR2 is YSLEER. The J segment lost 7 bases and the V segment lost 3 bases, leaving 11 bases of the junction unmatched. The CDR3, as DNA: TGCGCCAGCAGCCAGGACGCTGGACTAGCTGGGAATGAGCAGTTCTTC. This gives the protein CASSQDAGLAGNEQFF.

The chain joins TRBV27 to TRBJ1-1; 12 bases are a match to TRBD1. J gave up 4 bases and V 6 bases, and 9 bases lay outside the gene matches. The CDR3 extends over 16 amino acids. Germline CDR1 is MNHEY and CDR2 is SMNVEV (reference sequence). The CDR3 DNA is TGTGCCAGCAGCCTAAGGGGGACAGGGGGCGTCACTGAAGCTTTCTTT. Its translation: CASSLRGTGGVTEAFF.